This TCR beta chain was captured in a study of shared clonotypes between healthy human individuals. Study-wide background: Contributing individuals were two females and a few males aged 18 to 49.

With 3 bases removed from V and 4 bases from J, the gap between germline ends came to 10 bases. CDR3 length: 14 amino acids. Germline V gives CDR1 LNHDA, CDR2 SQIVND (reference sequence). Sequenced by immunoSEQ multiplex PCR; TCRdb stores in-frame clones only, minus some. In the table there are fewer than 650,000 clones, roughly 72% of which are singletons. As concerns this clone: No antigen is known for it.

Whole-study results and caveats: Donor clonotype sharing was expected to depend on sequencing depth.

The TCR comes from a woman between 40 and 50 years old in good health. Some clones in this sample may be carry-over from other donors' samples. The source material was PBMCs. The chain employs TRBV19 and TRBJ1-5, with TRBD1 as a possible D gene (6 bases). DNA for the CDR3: TGTGCCAGTAGTATTACAGGGCCGAATCAGCCCCAGCATTTT. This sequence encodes CASSITGPNQPQHF.